This section outlines one TCR beta chain sequence together with its context. Germline CDR1 is SQVTM and CDR2 is ANQGSEA. The germline V and J ends were trimmed by 4 bases and 0 bases, with 15 bases remaining between them. The CDR3 runs to 15 residues. This entry comes from a study of blood T cell repertoires in COVID-19. Background on the study: Donors in the United States, Italy and Spain gave samples during acute or convalescent COVID-19. From T cells, B-cell-depleted T cells, or PBMCs came the material, which was cDNA or gDNA.

Study processing details: Estimation of nucleated cell counts relied on the amplification of reference gene primers. The protocol was immunoSEQ multiplex PCR, while the TCRdb copy is restricted to in-frame clones and leaves out a portion. V, J and clone size were drawn from that table, and D and trimming were deduced from the DNA. Of about 250,000 clones listed, roughly 85% are singletons. The chain is built from TRBV29-1 and TRBJ1-2; D is uncertain. The sequenced sample consisted of peripheral blood. The origin of this receptor is a man aged 45-65 years with active or convalescent COVID-19. This CDR3 is CSVGASATSNYGYTF. In nucleotides, the CDR3 is TGCAGCGTTGGGGCTAGCGCTACCTCTAACTATGGCTACACCTTC.